These 4 T cell receptor beta chains originate from one sample sequenced in a study of blood T cell repertoires in COVID-19 (dated by TCRdb to 2018 to 2020). Libraries were built with the immunoSEQ multiplex PCR assay. Entries here come from immuneACCESS through TCRdb and include only in-frame sequences with V and J called. Some clones fail to appear in such tables; in the studies checked, an unresolved V gene covers under half of the shortfall, and the cause of the remainder is unknown. For this sample there are about 310,000 clones; roughly 90% appear just once. The top ten clones comprise approximately 9% of the sample. Sample: PBMCs or T cells enriched from blood (not recorded which). These receptors were obtained from a young woman who had recovered from COVID-19.

This clone was picked up one time. The chain uses TRBV27 and TRBJ2-7, with D perhaps matching TRBD2 (5 bases). From germline, CDR1 is MNHEY and CDR2 SMNVEV (reference sequence). This CDR3 has 17 residues. V shed 5 bases and J shed 0 bases, with 20 bases lying between them. CDR3 DNA sequence: TGTGCCAGCAGTGCCTTTTTATCGAGGGAGAGCTCCTACGAGCAGTACTTC. Translated: CASSAFLSRESSYEQYF.

The chain employs TRBV7-3 and TRBJ1-6; D may be TRBD1 (5 bases). Germline CDR1 is SGHTA and CDR2 is FQGTGA. CDR3 length: 15 amino acids. V shed 1 base and J shed 12 bases, with 16 bases lying between them. The CDR3 loop is CASSLMFREPLPLHF. In DNA form, the CDR3 reads TGTGCCAGCAGCTTAATGTTCAGGGAACCGCTACCCCTCCACTTT.

This chain links TRBV4-3 with TRBJ1-6; D possibly corresponds to TRBD1 (6 bases). The V end was cut by 0 bases, the J end by 10 bases, with 13 bases between. Germline-derived CDR1 and CDR2 are LGHNA and YSLEER. CDR3 length: 15 residues. CDR3 amino acids: CASSQDHQGLSPLHF. For the CDR3, the DNA is TGCGCCAGCAGCCAAGATCATCAGGGGCTCTCACCCCTCCACTTT.

DNA of the CDR3: TGTGCCAGTAGTATAGTAGCGGGAGAACTCTATGGCTACACCTTC. This codes for CASSIVAGELYGYTF. The chain uses TRBV19 and TRBJ1-2; D gene uncertain. Germline CDR1 and CDR2: LNHDA and SQIVND (reference sequence). The length of the CDR3 is 15 residues. Trimming left V 1 base short and J 4 bases short, with 13 bases between.